The entry below describes one TCR beta chain. The antigen is undetermined. An equimolar mix of two oligonucleotides served as the beta constant-region primer for TRBC1 and TRBC2. Four rounds of PCR amplified the ligated cDNA using nested alpha and beta constant-region primers plus SP2. Via MiXCR, TCRdb re-called the UMI-ligation and nested PCR reads, giving one row per CDR3 protein. This table holds 80,000 to 95,000 distinct CDR3 sequences, about 9.9% found once. The sample belongs to a study of naive and memory T cell subsets. Study findings and constraints: There was no ground truth to check naive and memory subset results. Naive repertoires, especially CD8, held a few larger clonotypes, possibly memory cells re-expressing CD45RA.

The CDR3 extends over 14 amino acids. V was clipped by 2 bases and J by 8 bases, with 13 bases between them. Germline CDR1 reads MNHEY; CDR2 reads SVGAGI. Four subsets defined by CD45RA and CD27 were sorted after CD3, CD4, CD8 and live/dead staining. This TCR came from a human donor in good health. V usage is TRBV6-5 and J usage is TRBJ2-1; D is tentatively TRBD1 or TRBD2 (5 bases each). The sequencing input was naive CD8+ T cells from blood. CDR3 in amino acids: CASSYGTAGDEQFF. The CDR3 DNA sequence: TGTGCCAGCAGTTACGGGACCGCAGGCGATGAGCAGTTCTTC.